Following are 29 T cell receptor beta chains from one sample sequenced in a study of T cell repertoires in cytomegalovirus infection. TCRdb processed the reads anew with MiXCR; each CDR3 protein has one entry. The sample records 300,000 or so distinct CDR3 sequences, about a quarter being singletons. Material: PBMCs. Source of these receptors: a human donor in good health (CMV status not recorded). Some clones in this sample may be carry-over from other donors' samples.

This clonotype has just a few counts. J is TRBJ1-5 and V is TRBV11-2; D gene unclear. The germline V gene encodes CDR1 SGHAT and CDR2 FQNNGV. The CDR3 loop spans 13 amino acids. The ends were cut back, 0 bases at V and 11 bases at J, with 11 bases in the middle. The CDR3 DNA follows: TGTGCCAGCAGCTTAGATCGGGTCCGCTCCCAGCATTTT. Its translation is CASSLDRVRSQHF.

The chain combines TRBV7-2 with TRBJ1-6; D may be TRBD1 (5 bases). Germline V gene sequence: CDR1 SGHTA, CDR2 FQGNSA. V was pared by 3 bases and J by 7 bases, with 10 bases between. This CDR3 comprises 14 residues. CDR3 in DNA: TGTGCCAGCAGCTTGAGGGACTCAAATTCACCCCTCCACTTT. It encodes CASSLRDSNSPLHF.

This clonotype appeared a single time. The V gene is TRBV20-1, the J gene TRBJ2-1; 13 nucleotides match TRBD2. Germline CDR1 reads DFQATT; CDR2 reads SNEGSKA (reference sequence). The CDR3 sequence is 18 residues long. J gave up 6 bases and V 2 bases, and 13 bases lay outside the gene matches. The CDR3 region has the DNA TGCAGTGCTAGATGGCCGCCCGGGACTAGCGGGAAGGTCAATGAGCAGTTCTTC. This sequence encodes CSARWPPGTSGKVNEQFF.

The table lists this clonotype with a count of one. The chain recombines TRBV28 with TRBJ2-2, with 7 bases lining up with TRBD1. Germline assignment: CDR1 MDHEN and CDR2 SYDVKM. The CDR3 is 16 residues long. V lost 8 bases, J lost 3 bases, and 12 bases stayed unmatched. CDR3 nucleotides: TGTGCCAGCTTAGGAATCAGGGACAGTTACACCGGGGAGCTGTTTTTT. Residues: CASLGIRDSYTGELFF. Full variable domain (remainder filled in from reference TRBV28 and TRBJ2-2): DVKVTQSSRYLVKRTGEKVFLECVQDMDHENMFWYRQDPGLGLRLIYFSYDVKMKEKGDIPEGYSVSREKKERFSLILESASTNQTSMYLCASLGIRDSYTGELFFGEGSRLTVL.

The rearrangement joins TRBV18 to TRBJ1-5; possibly TRBD1 for D (5 bases). The CDR3 extends over 14 amino acids. The germline V gene has CDR1 KGHSH and CDR2 LQKENI. V dropped 3 bases and J dropped 5 bases, with 11 bases sitting between them. The CDR3: CASSPMMGDQPQHF. DNA of the CDR3: TGTGCCAGCTCACCGATGATGGGGGATCAGCCCCAGCATTTT.

This clonotype was recorded a few times. The chain has TRBV5-6 and TRBJ2-3; 10 bases are a match to TRBD2. The germline V gene encodes CDR1 SGHDT and CDR2 YYEEEE. Trimming removed 0 bases from V and 4 bases from J; junction bases left unmatched: 11. The CDR3 has 18 amino acids. The CDR3 reads CASSLVRLSSGSSDTQYF. The CDR3 bases are TGTGCCAGCAGCTTGGTGAGGCTTTCTAGCGGGAGTTCAGATACGCAGTATTTT.

This clonotype was detected only a few times. The chain employs TRBV19 and TRBJ1-1, with TRBD1 as a possible D gene (6 bases). Germline CDR1 and CDR2: LNHDA and SQIVND (reference sequence). This CDR3 has 15 amino acids. Between the trimmed V and J ends, which lost 5 bases and 4 bases, there was a span of 17 bases. The DNA of the CDR3 is TGTGCCAGTAGTCCACTGAGACAGGCGGGCACTGAAGCTTTCTTT. Translated: CASSPLRQAGTEAFF.

J is TRBJ2-1 and V is TRBV3-1; 9 bases are shared with TRBD2. J was trimmed by 7 bases and V by 3 bases; bases with no gene match: 7. This CDR3 has 15 residues. The germline V gene has CDR1 LGHDT and CDR2 YNNKEL (reference sequence). The CDR3: CASSQGLAGRNEQFF. For the CDR3, the DNA is TGTGCCAGCAGCCAGGGGCTAGCGGGGCGAAATGAGCAGTTCTTC.

The chain couples TRBV7-3 to TRBJ2-7; 9 bases agree with TRBD1. The CDR3 consists of 16 residues. Trimming took 4 bases from V and 1 from J; bases not matched to a gene: 8. Germline lookup yields CDR1 SGHTA and CDR2 FQGTGA. The CDR3 nucleotides read TGTGCCAGCAGCTCTCTGGCGGGACAGGGATCCTACGAGCAGTACTTC. It encodes CASSSLAGQGSYEQYF.

This clonotype was detected ten times or more. The chain has TRBV12-3 or TRBV12-4 and TRBJ1-5; TRBD1 agrees at 7 bases. The CDR3 is 14 residues long. The trim removed 6 bases at V and 2 bases at J, leaving 4 bases unmatched. The CDR3 DNA is TGTGCCAGCAGCAGGACAGGTGGCAATCAGCCCCAGCATTTT. This sequence encodes CASSRTGGNQPQHF.

This clonotype was counted ten times or more. This chain uses TRBV7-3 with TRBJ2-1; perhaps TRBD1 as D (5 bases). This CDR3 has 15 amino acids. CDR1 is SGHTA and CDR2 is FQGTGA in the germline V gene. With 0 bases removed from V and 2 bases from J, the gap between germline ends came to 8 bases. In DNA form, the CDR3 reads TGTGCCAGCAGCTTAACGCAGGGCACCTACAATGAGCAGTTCTTC. This gives the protein CASSLTQGTYNEQFF.

This clonotype was detected many times. This sequence joins TRBV7-3 and TRBJ2-5; 11 bases line up with TRBD1. The germline V gene has CDR1 SGHTA and CDR2 FQGTGA. This CDR3 has 15 amino acids. Trimming removed 4 bases from V and 3 bases from J; junction bases left unmatched: 4. The CDR3, as DNA: TGTGCCAGCAGCTGGACAGGGGGCACCGAAGAGACCCAGTACTTC. Translated: CASSWTGGTEETQYF.

V and J are TRBV20-1 and TRBJ1-2; tentatively, D is TRBD1 (6 bases). Germline V gene data show CDR1 as DFQATT and CDR2 as SNEGSKA (reference sequence). The CDR3 loop spans 13 amino acids. V was shortened by 7 bases and J by 1 base, with 13 bases between the two germline ends. DNA of the CDR3: TGCAGTGGCCAGGACAGCTATAACTATGGCTACACCTTC. It yields the protein CSGQDSYNYGYTF.

The V gene is TRBV20-1, the J gene TRBJ2-5, with 8 positions matching TRBD2. Germline values: CDR1 DFQATT, CDR2 SNEGSKA (reference sequence). V lost 3 bases to trimming and J lost 3 bases; unmatched junction nucleotides: 3. The CDR3 is 13 amino acids. CDR3 coding DNA: TGCAGTGCTAGGGGACTAGTCAAAGAGACCCAGTACTTC. Its protein product is CSARGLVKETQYF.

The chain carries TRBV28 and TRBJ1-2; D unresolved. The ends were cut back, 2 bases at V and 8 bases at J, with 9 bases in the middle. The CDR3 loop spans 12 amino acids. The germline CDR1 and CDR2 sequences are MDHEN and SYDVKM. As DNA, the CDR3 is TGTGCCAGCAGTTTAACCGGACGAGGCTACACCTTC. It codes for CASSLTGRGYTF.

The V gene is TRBV12-3 or TRBV12-4, the J gene TRBJ1-4, with D maybe TRBD1 (5 bases). Trimming stripped 5 bases from V and 5 bases from J, with 18 bases between. CDR3 length: 16 amino acids. The CDR3 is CASSLQLGGVNEKLFF. Written as DNA, the CDR3 is TGTGCCAGCAGTCTCCAATTGGGGGGGGTAAATGAAAAACTGTTTTTT.

The chain joins TRBV7-9 to TRBJ2-1; 10 bases agree with TRBD2. V shed 2 bases and J 10 bases; nucleotides not matched to a gene: 11. CDR3 length equals 16 residues. The germline gives CDR1 SEHNR, CDR2 FQNEAQ (reference sequence). This CDR3 is CASSLYLAGASGEQFF. The CDR3 DNA sequence: TGTGCCAGCAGCTTATATCTAGCGGGGGCCTCGGGGGAGCAGTTCTTC.

The genes are TRBV6-6 and TRBJ1-5, with D hard to call. V shed 5 bases and J shed 0 bases, with 11 bases lying between them. This CDR3 region has 15 residues. The germline gives CDR1 MNHNY, CDR2 SVGAGI (reference sequence). For the CDR3, the DNA is TGTGCCAGCAGTGATCACAGCATTAGCAATCAGCCCCAGCATTTT. This sequence encodes CASSDHSISNQPQHF.

Many counts were recorded for this clonotype. V is TRBV7-6 and J is TRBJ2-2, with 10 bases identical to TRBD1. The junction had 6 bases not matched to a gene; V was cut back by 5 bases and J by 6 bases. Germline CDR1 and CDR2: SGHVS and FNYEAQ. This CDR3 spans 15 amino acids. CDR3 in amino acids: CASSLRTGGAGELFF. CDR3 in DNA: TGTGCCAGCAGCCTTAGGACAGGGGGGGCCGGGGAGCTGTTTTTT.

The rearrangement uses TRBV7-9 and TRBJ2-5, with 7 positions matching TRBD2. This CDR3 has 15 residues. The germline CDR1 and CDR2 sequences are SEHNR and FQNEAQ (reference sequence). Trimming took 4 bases from V and 4 from J; bases not matched to a gene: 9. The CDR3 loop is CASSSGLDDIETQYF. CDR3 DNA sequence: TGTGCCAGCAGCTCTGGACTAGATGATATAGAGACCCAGTACTTC.

J is TRBJ2-7 and V is TRBV7-2; D not resolved. V gave up 2 bases and J gave up 0 bases, with 2 bases separating them. This CDR3 has 12 amino acids. The germline V gene has CDR1 SGHTA and CDR2 FQGNSA. This CDR3 is CASSLSSYEQYV. The CDR3 DNA follows: TGTGCCAGCAGCTTATCCTCCTACGAGCAGTACGTC.

Regarding this clonotype: A much bigger clone sits one base away, suggesting this may be a read error. The chain couples TRBV12-3 or TRBV12-4 to TRBJ1-6; D gene unclear. V was cut by 2 bases and J by 8 bases, with 16 bases left in between. The CDR3 consists of 16 residues. The CDR3 bases are TGTGCCAGCAGTTTATCTTCCTTGGCCCATTATTCACCCCTCCACTTT. Translated: CASSLSSLAHYSPLHF.

This clonotype was observed a few times. At one end the junction does not follow the germline gene, possibly because of a read error. V is TRBV28 and J is TRBJ2-3; D is undetermined. The germline gives CDR1 MDHEN, CDR2 SYDVKM. The CDR3 loop spans 13 amino acids. DNA of the CDR3: TGTGCCAGCAGTTTACTGTTAGCAGAAACGCAGTATTTT. Translation gives CASSLLLAETQYF.

This clonotype was counted a few times. The chain links TRBV7-2 to TRBJ2-5; TRBD2 might be the D (6 bases). Looked up from germline, CDR1 is SGHTA and CDR2 is FQGNSA. V was cut by 4 bases and J by 0 bases, with 9 bases left in between. The CDR3 length is 14 residues. CDR3: CASSSGLNQETQYF. The CDR3 DNA is TGTGCCAGCAGCTCAGGACTAAACCAAGAGACCCAGTACTTC.

This clonotype was found a few times. This CDR3 reads CAIGLTGGASPLHF. The DNA for the CDR3 is TGTGCCATCGGGTTGACAGGGGGCGCTTCACCCCTCCACTTT. The chain links TRBV10-3 to TRBJ1-6; TRBD1 aligns across 10 bases. The CDR3 totals 14 residues. The J segment lost 9 bases and the V segment lost 8 bases, leaving 7 bases of the junction unmatched. In germline, CDR1 is ENHRY, CDR2 SYGVKD.

This clonotype has more than one count but fewer than ten. V gene TRBV14 combines with J gene TRBJ2-1; 9 nucleotides line up with TRBD1. The CDR3 consists of 13 residues. CDR1 and CDR2 (germline): SGHDN, FVKESK. The V segment lost 4 bases and the J segment 9 bases; nucleotides outside the gene matches: 4. The CDR3 is CASSRTGGTEQFF. Here the CDR3 DNA reads TGTGCCAGCAGCCGCACAGGGGGCACTGAGCAGTTCTTC.

This clonotype was seen ten or more times. The J gene is TRBJ2-1, the V gene TRBV7-2; no reliable D call. The V end was cut by 8 bases, the J end by 3 bases, with 17 bases between. This CDR3 region has 15 residues. In germline, CDR1 is SGHTA, CDR2 FQGNSA. Here the CDR3 DNA reads TGTGCCAGCTGCCCAGACTCGAATAACTACAATGAGCAGTTCTTC. Its translation is CASCPDSNNYNEQFF.

The chain recombines TRBV11-2 with TRBJ2-1, with 12 bases identical to TRBD2. With 5 bases clipped from V and 4 bases from J, the junction kept 9 bases outside the gene matches. Germline V gives CDR1 SGHAT, CDR2 FQNNGV. The CDR3 consists of 17 residues. The CDR3 DNA reads TGTGCCAGCAGCCCCCGGACTAGCGGGACGGTATACAATGAGCAGTTCTTC. The encoded protein is CASSPRTSGTVYNEQFF.

This clonotype was recorded a few times. This sequence joins TRBV2 and TRBJ2-3, with 7 bases identical to TRBD2. Germline assignment: CDR1 SNHLY and CDR2 FYNNEI. The CDR3 contains 16 residues. V dropped 6 bases and J dropped 6; count of bases not matched to a gene: 15. The CDR3 sequence is CASSWSGANIGDTQYF. CDR3 coding DNA: TGTGCCAGCAGCTGGAGCGGGGCGAACATAGGGGATACGCAGTATTTT. The complete variable domain, with remaining parts taken from reference TRBV2 and TRBJ2-3, reads EPEVTQTPSHQVTQMGQEVILRCVPISNHLYFYWYRQILGQKVEFLVSFYNNEISEKSEIFDDQFSVERPDGSNFTLKIRSTKLEDSAMYFCASSWSGANIGDTQYFGPGTRLTVL.